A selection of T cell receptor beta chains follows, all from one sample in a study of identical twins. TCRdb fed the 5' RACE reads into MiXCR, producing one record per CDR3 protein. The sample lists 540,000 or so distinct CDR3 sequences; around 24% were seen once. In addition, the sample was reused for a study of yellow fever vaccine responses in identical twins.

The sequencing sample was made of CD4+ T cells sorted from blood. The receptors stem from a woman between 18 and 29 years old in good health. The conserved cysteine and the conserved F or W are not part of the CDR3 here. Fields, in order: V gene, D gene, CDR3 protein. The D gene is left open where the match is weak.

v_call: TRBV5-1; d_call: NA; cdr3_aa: ASSLAISSGANVLT
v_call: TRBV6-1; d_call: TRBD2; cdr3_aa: ASRSGTSPNTGELF
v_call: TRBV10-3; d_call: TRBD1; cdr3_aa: AISEPPTGRANVLT
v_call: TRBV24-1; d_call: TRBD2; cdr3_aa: ATRRGGTDTQY
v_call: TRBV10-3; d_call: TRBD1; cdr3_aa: AISELGQAKTEAF
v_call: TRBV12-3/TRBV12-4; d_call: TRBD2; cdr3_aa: ASSLAGGLNTGELF
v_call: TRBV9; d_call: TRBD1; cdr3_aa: ASSGTGGTGELF
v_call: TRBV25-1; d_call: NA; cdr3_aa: ASSRTTGNTIY
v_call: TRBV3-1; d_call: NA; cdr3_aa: ASSQGAGNSPLH
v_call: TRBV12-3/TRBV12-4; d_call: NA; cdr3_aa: ASSPAGSVGNQPQH
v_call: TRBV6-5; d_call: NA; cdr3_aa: ASSSLSGGYIEQY
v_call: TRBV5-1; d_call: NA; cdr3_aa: ASSLMEAVGSGELF
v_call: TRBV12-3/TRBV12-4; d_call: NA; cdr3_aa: ASSSSGYRRGGEQF
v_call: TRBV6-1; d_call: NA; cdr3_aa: ASSENSLNTEAF
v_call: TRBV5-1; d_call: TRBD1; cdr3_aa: ASSLPGQGDQPQH
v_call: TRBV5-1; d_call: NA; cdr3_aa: ASSPAGITGELF
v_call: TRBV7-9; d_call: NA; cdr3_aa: ASSPGGTIY
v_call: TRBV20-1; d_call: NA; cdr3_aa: SANPNTDTQY
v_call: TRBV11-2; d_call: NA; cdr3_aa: AVRDNTEAF
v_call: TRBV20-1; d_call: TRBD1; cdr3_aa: SAPGTGYNEQF
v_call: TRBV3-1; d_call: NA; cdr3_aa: ASTHRVNTGELF
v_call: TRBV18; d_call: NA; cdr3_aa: ASSSGLEQETQY
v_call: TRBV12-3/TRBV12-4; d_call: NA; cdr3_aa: ASSLMGSNTEAF
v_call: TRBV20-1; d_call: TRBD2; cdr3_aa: SAPLVFGEGSTYEQY
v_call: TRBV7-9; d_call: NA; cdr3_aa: ASSPISLVREKLF
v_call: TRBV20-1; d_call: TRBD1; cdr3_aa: SARDPGTGLVNEQF
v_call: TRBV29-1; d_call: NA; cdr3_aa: SVQLAGNQPQH
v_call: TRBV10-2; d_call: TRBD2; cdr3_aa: ASSGAGGAGNEQF
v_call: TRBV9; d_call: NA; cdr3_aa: ASSPDKGGGRTDTQY
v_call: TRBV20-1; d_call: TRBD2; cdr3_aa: SATPASGSLETQY
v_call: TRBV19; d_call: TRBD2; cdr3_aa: ATKTGMAGGWNEQF
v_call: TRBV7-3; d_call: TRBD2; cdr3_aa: ASSPYLRESTDTQY
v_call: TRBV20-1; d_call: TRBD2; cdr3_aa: SGTLAGVAHEQY
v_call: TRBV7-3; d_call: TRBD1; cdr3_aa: ASSLNPGQGAGELF
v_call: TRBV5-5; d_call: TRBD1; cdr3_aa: ASSLGTGIGGELF
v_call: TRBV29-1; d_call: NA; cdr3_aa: SVLRGSTDTQY
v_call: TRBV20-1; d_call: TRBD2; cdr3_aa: SARTSGGTSTDTQY
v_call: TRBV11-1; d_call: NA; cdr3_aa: ASSDTYEQY
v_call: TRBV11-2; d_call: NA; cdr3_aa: ASSFDAPRGTQY
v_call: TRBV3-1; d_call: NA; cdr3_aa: ASSPTGPIGTEAF
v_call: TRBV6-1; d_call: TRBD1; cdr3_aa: ASKLGQANTEAF
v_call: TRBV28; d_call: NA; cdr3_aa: ASSRATAPGANVLT